A single sample gave rise to the 30 T cell receptor beta chains below, sequenced in a study of T cell responses to AZD1222 COVID-19 vaccine. Assay used: immunoSEQ multiplex PCR; TCRdb lists only in-frame clones, some missing. The sample shows just under 95,000 clones, approximately 91% of them seen only once. The sample in question was peripheral blood, obtained on day 0 of AZD1222 vaccination. These receptors were taken from an adult in good health.

V and J are TRBV6-5 and TRBJ1-6; D is uncertain. V lost 6 bases, J lost 10 bases, and 16 bases lay in between. This CDR3 has 14 amino acids. Germline V gene sequence: CDR1 MNHEY, CDR2 SVGAGI. The CDR3 here is CASSAWERISPLHF. CDR3 DNA: TGTGCCAGCAGCGCCTGGGAGAGGATCTCACCCCTCCACTTT.

This chain joins TRBV28 and TRBJ1-3; D is ambiguous. The CDR3 contains 15 residues. Trimming took 4 bases from V and 4 from J, leaving 14 bases between them. The germline gives CDR1 MDHEN, CDR2 SYDVKM. Here the CDR3 DNA reads TGTGCCAGCAGTTCCCCGGGGAGAGAAGGAAACACCATATATTTT. Translated, it gives CASSSPGREGNTIYF.

The chain has TRBV6-5 and TRBJ1-1; no firm D call. This CDR3 is 14 amino acids long. Trimming pared 4 bases from V and 4 bases from J, leaving 13 bases between. The germline V gene has CDR1 MNHEY and CDR2 SVGAGI. CDR3 sequence reads: CASSSRGGPTEAFF. CDR3 nucleotide sequence: TGTGCCAGCAGTTCCCGCGGCGGCCCCACTGAAGCTTTCTTT.

The chain has TRBV2 and TRBJ2-4; D might be TRBD2 (5 bases). V was clipped by 9 bases and J by 0 bases, with 15 bases between them. The CDR3 has 15 residues. CDR1 and CDR2 from the germline V gene are SNHLY and FYNNEI. CDR3 amino acids: CASIKEALAKNIQYF. CDR3 nucleotides: TGTGCCAGTATTAAGGAGGCACTAGCCAAAAACATTCAGTACTTC.

The chain is built from TRBV5-1 and TRBJ1-3; D not resolved. V shed 0 bases and J shed 0 bases, with 7 bases lying between them. The germline V gene has CDR1 SGHRS and CDR2 YFSETQ. The CDR3 contains 15 residues. The CDR3 is CASSLALSSGNTIYF. In DNA, the CDR3 is TGCGCCAGCAGCTTGGCCCTAAGCTCTGGAAACACCATATATTTT.

Worth noting for this clone: Germline and junction disagree at one end, which may indicate a read error. The V and J genes are TRBV5-5 and TRBJ2-1; possibly TRBD1 for D (5 bases). The CDR3 is 15 residues long. Germline V lookup: CDR1 SGHKS, CDR2 YYEKEE (reference sequence). CDR3 DNA sequence: TGTGCCAGCAGCTTGGTACCCGACAGTGATAGGGGTGTGATCTTC. Translating gives CASSLVPDSDRGVIF.

This chain joins TRBV6-1 and TRBJ1-1; D unclear. CDR1 MNHNS and CDR2 SASEGT come from the germline V gene. Trimming stripped 3 bases from V and 9 bases from J, with 5 bases between. This CDR3 comprises 10 residues. CDR3 DNA sequence: TGTGCCAGCAGTGATCCCCAAGCTTTCTTT. Amino acid sequence: CASSDPQAFF.

This sequence joins TRBV11-2 and TRBJ2-3; 7 bases fit TRBD1. The CDR3 length is 15 residues. The germline gives CDR1 SGHAT, CDR2 FQNNGV. Losses at the gene ends were 3 bases for V and 2 bases for J; bases not matched to a gene: 5. CDR3 protein: CASSFRGIPTDTQYF. The CDR3 nucleotides are TGTGCCAGCAGCTTCAGGGGGATTCCCACAGATACGCAGTATTTT.

This clone has more than one count but fewer than ten. V gene TRBV2 combines with J gene TRBJ1-2; no firm D call. V dropped 6 bases and J dropped 8 bases, with 16 bases sitting between them. The CDR3 contains 13 residues. Germline-derived CDR1 and CDR2 are SNHLY and FYNNEI. CDR3 protein: CASRWAGADGYTF. The CDR3 DNA reads as TGTGCCAGCAGATGGGCGGGAGCAGACGGCTACACCTTC.

This chain connects TRBV7-8 to TRBJ1-2; D is possibly TRBD1 (6 bases). CDR1 and CDR2 (germline): SGHVS, FQNEAQ. V lost 6 bases to trimming and J lost 4 bases, with 15 bases between them. The CDR3 runs 14 residues. DNA of the CDR3: TGTGCCAGCAGTCGTAGCGGGGGCACCTATGGCTACACCTTC. Its translation: CASSRSGGTYGYTF.

CDR3 sequence reads: CASSLQGGQNSPLHF. DNA for the CDR3: TGTGCCAGTAGTCTACAAGGTGGGCAGAATTCACCCCTCCACTTT. The chain is built from TRBV19 and TRBJ1-6; D remains ambiguous. Trimming stripped 5 bases from V and 7 bases from J, with 15 bases between. The CDR3 covers 15 residues. Germline V gene lookup returns CDR1 LNHDA and CDR2 SQIVND (reference sequence).

This clone has only one observation. The chain recombines TRBV6-5 with TRBJ2-7; 8 positions match TRBD1. This CDR3 is built from 15 residues. Germline V gene lookup returns CDR1 MNHEY and CDR2 SVGAGI. Trimming cost V 5 bases and J 4 bases; bases outside gene matches: 10. Here the CDR3 DNA reads TGTGCCAGCAGTCTACATGGACAGGGCGCGTACGAGCAGTACTTC. This gives the protein CASSLHGQGAYEQYF.

This clone is a singleton in its sample. The genes are TRBV29-1 and TRBJ2-2; D perhaps matches TRBD2 (6 bases). Germline CDR1 is SQVTM and CDR2 is ANQGSEA. This CDR3 has 13 residues. The V and J ends lost 5 bases and 1 base respectively, with 8 bases between them. CDR3 residues: CSVSSGNTGELFF. CDR3 in DNA: TGCAGCGTTAGTAGCGGGAACACCGGGGAGCTGTTTTTT.

The chain employs TRBV4-2 and TRBJ2-5, with 14 bases identical to TRBD2. The germline CDR1 and CDR2 sequences are LGHNA and YNFKEQ. V lost 4 bases to trimming and J lost 5 bases; unmatched junction nucleotides: 9. The length of the CDR3 is 17 residues. DNA of the CDR3: TGTGCCAGCAGCCGAGAGGGACTAGCGGGGGCCGGGGAGACCCAGTACTTC. Its translation: CASSREGLAGAGETQYF.

The genes are TRBV19 and TRBJ2-5; D remains unclear. The germline gives CDR1 LNHDA, CDR2 SQIVND (reference sequence). Deletions cut 0 bases from V and 8 bases from J, with 16 bases between. The CDR3 extends over 15 amino acids. The CDR3 loop is CASSIDHGVGTTQYF. The CDR3 bases are TGTGCCAGTAGTATAGATCATGGAGTAGGAACTACCCAGTACTTC.

The V call is TRBV6-5, the J call TRBJ1-6, with 8 bases that match TRBD1. CDR1 MNHEY and CDR2 SVGAGI come from the germline V gene. The CDR3 runs 14 residues. Trimming at V came to 6 bases and at J to 9 bases, leaving 7 bases not matched to a gene. CDR3 sequence: CASRFGQGSSPLHF. CDR3 in DNA: TGTGCCAGCAGATTCGGACAGGGTAGTTCACCCCTCCACTTT.

The CDR3 nucleotides read TGTGCCAGCAGCGTAGGGGGACAGGAGTTTTACGAGCAGTACTTC. Translation: CASSVGGQEFYEQYF. The genes are TRBV9 and TRBJ2-7; 8 bases line up with TRBD1. The germline gives CDR1 SGDLS, CDR2 YYNGEE. V shed 0 bases and J 4 bases; nucleotides not matched to a gene: 6. The CDR3 has 15 amino acids. The variable domain in full, with the rest retrieved from reference TRBV9 and TRBJ2-7, is DSGVTQTPKHLITATGQRVTLRCSPRSGDLSVYWYQQSLDQGLQFLIQYYNGEERAKGNILERFSAQQFPDLHSELNLSSLELGDSALYFCASSVGGQEFYEQYFGPGTRLTVT.

This sequence joins TRBV30 and TRBJ1-5, with no clear D. The germline V and J ends were trimmed by 2 bases and 3 bases, with 11 bases remaining between them. This CDR3 is 14 amino acids long. The V gene's germline CDR1 is GTSNPN and CDR2 SVGIG (reference sequence). The CDR3 loop reads CAWSPSGFNQPQHF. The CDR3 DNA reads TGTGCCTGGAGTCCCTCGGGGTTCAATCAGCCCCAGCATTTT.

This clone was found once. The genes are TRBV18 and TRBJ1-4; D possibly corresponds to TRBD1 (5 bases). The V gene's germline CDR1 is KGHSH and CDR2 LQKENI. The CDR3 sequence is 14 residues long. The germline V and J ends were trimmed by 6 bases and 11 bases, with 19 bases remaining between them. The CDR3 DNA reads as TGTGCCAGCTCCTTAAAACAGGCTGCCGGGAAACTGTTTTTT. Translating it yields CASSLKQAAGKLFF.

The chain joins TRBV29-1 to TRBJ1-2; TRBD1 agrees at 7 bases. Germline V CDR1 and CDR2: SQVTM, ANQGSEA. The CDR3 extends over 13 amino acids. J was trimmed by 7 bases and V by 4 bases; bases with no gene match: 9. This chain's CDR3 is CSVGQGDSGGYTF. Here the CDR3 DNA reads TGCAGCGTTGGGCAGGGGGATTCTGGTGGCTACACCTTC.

This rearrangement joins TRBV6-5 to TRBJ1-2; 9 bases line up with TRBD1. The CDR3 runs to 14 residues. The V gene's germline CDR1 is MNHEY and CDR2 SVGAGI. Trimming at V came to 5 bases and at J to 4 bases, leaving 5 bases not matched to a gene. The CDR3 DNA follows: TGTGCCAGCAGTAGGGGACAGGGAACCTATGGCTACACCTTC. Translation: CASSRGQGTYGYTF.

The chain couples TRBV7-6 to TRBJ1-3; D gene uncertain. This CDR3 has 16 amino acids. Trimming took 5 bases from V and 2 from J, leaving 16 bases between them. CDR1 SGHVS and CDR2 FNYEAQ come from the germline V gene. CDR3 loop: CASSRQLTDTGNTIYF. As DNA, the CDR3 is TGTGCCAGCAGCCGACAACTTACCGATACTGGAAACACCATATATTTT.

The chain carries TRBV6-5 and TRBJ2-7; no clear D. From germline, CDR1 is MNHEY and CDR2 SVGAGI. Trimming shortened V by 7 bases and J by 10 bases, and 23 bases separated the two germline ends. The CDR3 is 14 amino acids. The CDR3 DNA reads as TGTGCCAGCACCCCCGGCCCAGGAGTCTCATCTCAGTACTTC. This gives the protein CASTPGPGVSSQYF.

The rearrangement links TRBV30 to TRBJ2-5; 9 bases are a match to TRBD1. The CDR3 has 14 residues. CDR1 and CDR2 (germline): GTSNPN, SVGIG (reference sequence). J lost 5 bases, V lost 4 bases, and 8 bases had no gene match. DNA of the CDR3: TGTGCCTGGATTCAACAGGGGGCCTGGGAGACCCAGTACTTC. It is translated as CAWIQQGAWETQYF.

V gene TRBV7-3 combines with J gene TRBJ2-2; D is perhaps TRBD1 (5 bases). Germline values: CDR1 SGHTA, CDR2 FQGTGA. V was trimmed by 4 bases and J by 3 bases, leaving 12 bases between them. This CDR3 has 15 amino acids. CDR3 DNA sequence: TGTGCCAGCAGCTACTCTTTAGGGGACACCGGGGAGCTGTTTTTT. This translates into CASSYSLGDTGELFF.

The rearrangement uses TRBV30 and TRBJ2-7, with 8 positions matching TRBD2. With 2 bases clipped from V and 0 bases from J, the junction kept 3 bases outside the gene matches. This CDR3 is 14 amino acids long. CDR1 is GTSNPN and CDR2 is SVGIG in the germline V gene (reference sequence). In DNA, the CDR3 is TGTGCCTGGAGTTTAGCGGGGACCTCCTACGAGCAGTACTTC. Amino acids: CAWSLAGTSYEQYF.

The chain employs TRBV3-1 (or the pseudogene TRBV3-2) and TRBJ1-4, with D uncertain. The CDR3 consists of 17 residues. Germline V gene lookup returns CDR1 LGHDT and CDR2 YNNKEL (reference sequence). V was cut by 3 bases and J by 0 bases, with 14 bases left in between. The DNA for the CDR3 is TGTGCCAGCAGCCAGTTCCAGAGCGTCGCAACTAATGAAAAACTGTTTTTT. Its protein is CASSQFQSVATNEKLFF.

V usage is TRBV19 and J usage is TRBJ1-1, with 7 bases that match TRBD1. Germline V lookup: CDR1 LNHDA, CDR2 SQIVND (reference sequence). With V trimmed by 3 bases and J by 2 bases, 9 bases remained unmatched. CDR3 length: 16 residues. CDR3 in amino acids: CASSIYGRQGNTEAFF. The CDR3, as DNA: TGTGCCAGTAGTATCTACGGGCGACAGGGAAACACTGAAGCTTTCTTT.

This chain connects TRBV18 to TRBJ1-2; D gene uncertain. Germline assignment: CDR1 KGHSH and CDR2 LQKENI. The CDR3 extends over 13 amino acids. V lost 3 bases and J lost 2, with 7 bases in between. The CDR3 DNA is TGTGCCAGCTCACCGACGGGGAACTATGGCTACACCTTC. This codes for CASSPTGNYGYTF.

This chain links TRBV5-1 with TRBJ2-5, with 7 bases fitting TRBD2. The CDR3 is 14 amino acids. The germline V gene encodes CDR1 SGHRS and CDR2 YFSETQ. The V and J ends lost 0 bases and 4 bases, in that order; junction bases with no gene match: 3. In DNA, the CDR3 is TGCGCCAGCAGCTTGGGGGAGGGCGGAGAGACCCAGTACTTC. Its translation: CASSLGEGGETQYF.